The 15 T cell receptor beta chains given below trace back to one sample, sequenced in a study of graft-versus-host responses after intestinal transplantation. Profiling relied on immunoSEQ multiplex PCR, and the TCRdb table lists in-frame clones only, not all of them. The sample contains approximately 75,000 clones, about 90% of which appear only once. These receptors' antigens are unknown. The specimen was unstimulated CD8+ T cells sorted from spleen or lymph node cells, collected before transplant. The receptors here all came from a human donor who was the organ donor for an intestinal transplant.

This chain links TRBV4-2 with TRBJ2-1; 10 bases agree with TRBD2. This CDR3 is built from 17 residues. The germline V gene has CDR1 LGHNA and CDR2 YNFKEQ. V lost 0 bases to trimming and J lost 2 bases; unmatched junction nucleotides: 4. Here the CDR3 reads CASSQDKSGGAYNEQFF. DNA for the CDR3: TGTGCCAGCAGCCAAGATAAGAGCGGGGGGGCCTACAATGAGCAGTTCTTC.

The chain combines TRBV5-1 with TRBJ2-1, with a tentative D call TRBD2 (6 bases). The CDR3 loop spans 18 amino acids. Germline lookup yields CDR1 SGHRS and CDR2 YFSETQ. Trimming stripped 0 bases from V and 0 bases from J, with 16 bases between. In DNA, the CDR3 is TGCGCCAGCAGCTTGGAGGAGGGGCAGGGAGTCTCCTACAATGAGCAGTTCTTC. Protein product: CASSLEEGQGVSYNEQFF.

V gene TRBV11-3 combines with J gene TRBJ2-3; TRBD2 matches 12 bases. This CDR3 is 16 amino acids long. V trimming: 5 bases; J trimming: 4 bases; junction bases outside the gene matches: 7. The germline V gene encodes CDR1 SGHNT and CDR2 YENEEA. The CDR3 region is CASSPRTSGDADTQYF. CDR3 nucleotides: TGTGCCAGCAGCCCCCGGACTAGCGGGGATGCAGATACGCAGTATTTT.

The V gene is TRBV5-4, the J gene TRBJ1-1, with 7 positions matching TRBD1. CDR1 and CDR2 from the germline V gene are SGHNT and YYREEE (reference sequence). The junction had 5 bases not matched to a gene; V was cut back by 2 bases and J by 4 bases. The CDR3 has 14 amino acids. The chain's CDR3 is CASSFRDSSTEAFF. CDR3 DNA: TGTGCCAGCAGCTTCCGGGACAGTAGCACTGAAGCTTTCTTT. The variable domain in full, with the rest retrieved from reference TRBV5-4 and TRBJ1-1, is ETGVTQSPTHLIKTRGQQVTLRCSSQSGHNTVSWYQQALGQGPQFIFQYYREEENGRGNFPPRFSGLQFPNYSSELNVNALELDDSALYLCASSFRDSSTEAFFGQGTRLTVV.

This rearrangement joins TRBV27 to TRBJ2-3; TRBD1 agrees at 7 bases. J was trimmed by 6 bases and V by 5 bases; bases with no gene match: 23. CDR3 size: 19 residues. In germline, CDR1 is MNHEY, CDR2 SMNVEV (reference sequence). The CDR3 protein is CASSVTAWDREDRRDTQYF. The CDR3 region has the DNA TGTGCCAGCAGTGTGACTGCCTGGGACAGAGAAGACCGGCGGGATACGCAGTATTTT.

A single count supports this clone. The V and J genes are TRBV4-1 and TRBJ2-1, with D perhaps matching TRBD2 (6 bases). V lost 2 bases to trimming and J lost 4 bases, with 6 bases between them. In germline, CDR1 is MGHRA, CDR2 YSYEKL. CDR3 length equals 13 residues. The chain's CDR3 is CASSQSGYNEQFF. The DNA for the CDR3 is TGCGCCAGCAGCCAAAGCGGGTACAATGAGCAGTTCTTC.

V usage is TRBV5-6 and J usage is TRBJ1-4, with D uncertain. V was shortened by 3 bases and J by 6 bases, with 6 bases between the two germline ends. Germline V gives CDR1 SGHDT, CDR2 YYEEEE. The CDR3 sequence is 12 residues long. The CDR3 loop reads CASSWEDEKLFF. The CDR3 bases are TGTGCCAGCAGCTGGGAGGATGAAAAACTGTTTTTT.

V gene TRBV5-4 combines with J gene TRBJ1-5, with no clear D. Trimming took off 2 bases at V and 1 base at J, with 7 bases between the two ends. Per the germline V gene, CDR1 is SGHNT and CDR2 is YYREEE (reference sequence). The CDR3 consists of 14 residues. CDR3 in amino acids: CASSLARSNQPQHF. The CDR3 DNA reads TGTGCCAGCAGCTTAGCAAGAAGCAATCAGCCCCAGCATTTT.

J is TRBJ2-1 and V is TRBV13; a weak D match, TRBD1 (5 bases). Germline CDR1 PRHDT, CDR2 FYEKMQ (reference sequence). The CDR3 has 19 residues. Trimming stripped 1 base from V and 0 bases from J, with 19 bases between. CDR3 protein: CASSLEVLTASYSYNEQFF. The DNA of the CDR3 is TGTGCCAGCAGCTTAGAGGTTTTGACAGCGTCCTACTCCTACAATGAGCAGTTCTTC.

This chain connects TRBV4-2 to TRBJ1-6; 9 bases line up with TRBD1. Looked up from germline, CDR1 is LGHNA and CDR2 is YNFKEQ. This CDR3 spans 15 amino acids. V lost 8 bases, J lost 8 bases, and 10 bases stayed unmatched. The DNA for the CDR3 is TGTGCCAGCCATGGGACAGGGACTTTGGATTCACCCCTCCACTTT. Protein: CASHGTGTLDSPLHF.

The gene calls are TRBV28 and TRBJ1-2; possibly TRBD1 for D (5 bases). From germline, CDR1 is MDHEN and CDR2 SYDVKM. The CDR3 extends over 14 amino acids. V dropped 8 bases and J dropped 8 bases, with 21 bases sitting between them. The CDR3 here is CASLPAGQGEGYTF. In nucleotides, the CDR3 is TGTGCCAGCCTCCCGGCCGGGCAGGGTGAAGGCTACACCTTC.

About this clone itself: The junction differs from germline at one of its ends, possibly a read error. The chain carries TRBV29-1 and TRBJ1-2, with D perhaps matching TRBD1 (5 bases). The CDR3 is 13 residues long. The germline gives CDR1 SQVTM, CDR2 ANQGSEA. The DNA of the CDR3 is TGCAGCGTTGTCGGAGGCGGGGACTATGGCTACACTTTC. It is translated as CSVVGGGDYGYTF.

CDR3 amino acids: CASSLTYRPYEQYV. CDR3 nucleotides: TGTGCTAGCAGCTTAACGTACAGGCCCTACGAGCAGTACGTC. This sequence joins TRBV7-7 and TRBJ2-7; D is possibly TRBD1 (5 bases). The CDR3 has 14 residues. Germline CDR1 reads SSHAT; CDR2 reads FNYEAQ (reference sequence).

Only a few counts were recorded for this clone. V usage is TRBV29-1 and J usage is TRBJ1-1; 7 bases fit TRBD1. From germline, CDR1 is SQVTM and CDR2 ANQGSEA. V was clipped by 0 bases and J by 6 bases; unmatched bases: 7. CDR3 length: 14 residues. The CDR3: CSVEEGQPFAEAFF. The CDR3 region has the DNA TGCAGCGTTGAAGAGGGACAGCCCTTCGCTGAAGCTTTCTTT.

The genes are TRBV28 and TRBJ1-3; unclear D gene. In germline, CDR1 is MDHEN, CDR2 SYDVKM. The CDR3 has 13 residues. The V and J ends lost 2 bases and 5 bases respectively, with 7 bases between them. Here the CDR3 reads CASSLTGRNTIYF. The DNA of the CDR3 is TGTGCCAGCAGTTTAACGGGAAGAAACACCATATATTTT.